The T cell receptor (beta chain) under discussion was sequenced for a study of T cell changes during pregnancy in multiple sclerosis. This table comes from immunoSEQ multiplex PCR, and its TCRdb copy is limited to in-frame clones, with some not included. Of around 63,000 clones in the sample, around 90% were seen once. The TCR sequence derives from a female donor in good health, enrolled as a control in a pregnancy study. Sequenced here: peripheral blood, sampled in the third trimester of pregnancy.

In DNA form, the CDR3 reads TGTGCCAGCAGCTTAAGCCCCTACGAGCAGTACTTC. This codes for CASSLSPYEQYF. V usage is TRBV7-9 and J usage is TRBJ2-7; the D is unclear. The length of the CDR3 is 12 residues. In germline, CDR1 is SEHNR, CDR2 FQNEAQ (reference sequence). Between the trimmed V and J ends, which lost 2 bases and 2 bases, there was a span of 4 bases. Complete variable domain (other parts from reference TRBV7-9 and TRBJ2-7): DTGVSQNPRHKITKRGQNVTFRCDPISEHNRLYWYRQTLGQGPEFLTYFQNEAQLEKSRLLSDRFSAERPKGSFSTLEIQRTEQGDSAMYLCASSLSPYEQYFGPGTRLTVT.